The rows below give T cell receptor beta chains drawn from one sample of a study of T-cell memory formation after mild COVID-19. TCRdb reanalysed the 5' RACE reads using MiXCR and keeps one entry per CDR3 protein. The sample gives more than 300,000 distinct CDR3 sequences, more than 13% of which show up once; around 20% is in the top ten. The specimen was PBMCs or a T cell subset sorted from them (not recorded which). The receptors were sampled from a man in his late teens or twenties who had mild COVID-19 (a few samples of this study predate the infection). Cell type and time point are not known. CDR3s include the opening cysteine and the closing phenylalanine or tryptophan. A D gene is named only where the DNA matches it firmly. A clone size is listed for some rows: how often the clone was seen (once, few, many), or a class if it is expanded.

J gene: TRBJ2-1
clone size: many
D gene: TRBD2
V gene: TRBV15
CDR3 DNA: TGTGCCACCAGCGGCGGACTAGCGGGGAGATCCAATAGCGAGCAGTTCTTC
CDR3 protein: CATSGGLAGRSNSEQFF

J gene: TRBJ2-3
clone size: .
D gene: TRBD2
V gene: TRBV7-3
CDR3 DNA: TGTGCCAGCAGCGCAGGACCGGGACTAGGGACTACAGATACGCAGTATTTT
CDR3 protein: CASSAGPGLGTTDTQYF

J gene: TRBJ2-5
clone size: .
D gene: .
V gene: TRBV6-2/TRBV6-3
CDR3 DNA: TGTGCCAGCAGTTATCCCGACAGGCGGAAACCCTACCAAGAGACCCAGTACTTC
CDR3 protein: CASSYPDRRKPYQETQYF

J gene: TRBJ2-3
clone size: .
D gene: .
V gene: TRBV12-3/TRBV12-4
CDR3 DNA: TGTGCCAGCAGCCCTCTTGTCAGCCAGACAGATACGCAGTATTTT
CDR3 protein: CASSPLVSQTDTQYF

J gene: TRBJ2-5
clone size: few
D gene: .
V gene: TRBV2
CDR3 DNA: TGTGCCAGTCGGACAGAGTTTATAGAGACCCAGTACTTC
CDR3 protein: CASRTEFIETQYF

J gene: TRBJ1-1
clone size: many
D gene: .
V gene: TRBV20-1
CDR3 DNA: TGCAGTGCTTATCGTCCCATCCCCTTGGAAGCTTTCTTT
CDR3 protein: CSAYRPIPLEAFF

J gene: TRBJ2-5
clone size: .
D gene: .
V gene: TRBV7-2
CDR3 DNA: TGTGCCAGCACCCCCGGCGGGGCTTTGGAGACCCAGTACTTC
CDR3 protein: CASTPGGALETQYF

J gene: TRBJ2-7
clone size: .
D gene: .
V gene: TRBV12-3/TRBV12-4
CDR3 DNA: TGTGCCAGCAGCAGCACAGGGAAGATGCAGTACTTC
CDR3 protein: CASSSTGKMQYF

J gene: TRBJ1-1
clone size: few
D gene: .
V gene: TRBV18
CDR3 DNA: TGTGCCAGCTCACCAGGGGTTGACACTGAAGCTTTCTTT
CDR3 protein: CASSPGVDTEAFF

J gene: TRBJ2-2
clone size: many
D gene: .
V gene: TRBV18
CDR3 DNA: TGTGCCAGCTCCTCGGGACTGAGGAACACCGGGGAGCTGTTTTTT
CDR3 protein: CASSSGLRNTGELFF

J gene: TRBJ2-1
clone size: few
D gene: .
V gene: TRBV2
CDR3 DNA: TGTGCCAGCAGCGACGGGGAAAACAATGAGCAGTTCTTC
CDR3 protein: CASSDGENNEQFF

J gene: TRBJ2-4
clone size: .
D gene: .
V gene: TRBV7-2
CDR3 DNA: TGTGCCAGCAGCTTAGTCCCCGTTGTGGCCAAAAACATTCAGTACTTC
CDR3 protein: CASSLVPVVAKNIQYF

J gene: TRBJ2-2
clone size: .
D gene: .
V gene: TRBV4-1
CDR3 DNA: TGCGCCAGCAGCCATAGAGAGGGGACCGGGGAGCTGTTTTTT
CDR3 protein: CASSHREGTGELFF

J gene: TRBJ1-2
clone size: .
D gene: .
V gene: TRBV29-1
CDR3 DNA: TGCAGCGTTGAAGGGGGAGCCCAGAGTGGCTACACCTTC
CDR3 protein: CSVEGGAQSGYTF

J gene: TRBJ1-6
clone size: few
D gene: .
V gene: TRBV5-1
CDR3 DNA: TGCGCCAGCAGCCCGCAGGGGAATTCACCCCTCCACTTT
CDR3 protein: CASSPQGNSPLHF

J gene: TRBJ2-7
clone size: few
D gene: .
V gene: TRBV6-5
CDR3 DNA: TGTGCCAGCAGTTACGTCCAGACCTCTTCCTACGAGCAGTACTTC
CDR3 protein: CASSYVQTSSYEQYF

J gene: TRBJ1-2
clone size: .
D gene: .
V gene: TRBV4-2
CDR3 DNA: TGTGCCAGCAGCCTCCACCTACCGGGGGGTAAAGGCTACACCTTC
CDR3 protein: CASSLHLPGGKGYTF

J gene: TRBJ2-7
clone size: .
D gene: TRBD2
V gene: TRBV6-1
CDR3 DNA: TGTGCCAGCAGTGAGCTAGCGGGGGCCCCCTCCTACGAGCAGTACTTC
CDR3 protein: CASSELAGAPSYEQYF

J gene: TRBJ2-7
clone size: .
D gene: TRBD1
V gene: TRBV18
CDR3 DNA: TGTGCCAGCTCACGCACACAGGGGCAAGGGGACGAGCAGTACTTC
CDR3 protein: CASSRTQGQGDEQYF

J gene: TRBJ1-5
clone size: .
D gene: .
V gene: TRBV15
CDR3 DNA: TGTGCCACCAGCAGAGATTCCCCAGCTGATAGCAATCAGCCCCAGCATTTT
CDR3 protein: CATSRDSPADSNQPQHF

J gene: TRBJ2-5
clone size: few
D gene: TRBD1
V gene: TRBV9
CDR3 DNA: TGTGCCAGCAGCGTCGGGACAGGGGAAGAGACCCAGTACTTC
CDR3 protein: CASSVGTGEETQYF

J gene: TRBJ2-3
clone size: .
D gene: .
V gene: TRBV6-5
CDR3 DNA: TGTGCCAGCAGAAGGGCCAACACAGATACGCAGTATTTT
CDR3 protein: CASRRANTDTQYF

J gene: TRBJ1-6
clone size: .
D gene: TRBD1
V gene: TRBV5-1
CDR3 DNA: TGCGCCAGCGCCCGGGACAGGAGCTCCTATAATTCACCCCTCCACTTT
CDR3 protein: CASARDRSSYNSPLHF

J gene: TRBJ1-1
clone size: .
D gene: TRBD1
V gene: TRBV7-9
CDR3 DNA: TGTGCCAGCAGCGTCAACAGGGGCAGCGGCACTGAAGCTTTCTTT
CDR3 protein: CASSVNRGSGTEAFF

J gene: TRBJ1-4
clone size: few
D gene: .
V gene: TRBV15
CDR3 DNA: TGTGCCACCAGCAGAGATCGGGGCAGATCGGGTCAAACTAATGAAAAACTGTTTTTT
CDR3 protein: CATSRDRGRSGQTNEKLFF

J gene: TRBJ1-2
clone size: .
D gene: .
V gene: TRBV5-1
CDR3 DNA: TGCGCCAGCCCGGGGAAAATCTATGGCTACACCTTC
CDR3 protein: CASPGKIYGYTF

J gene: TRBJ2-1
clone size: .
D gene: .
V gene: TRBV5-6
CDR3 DNA: TGTGCCAGCAGCTTTTTGCTTGGCGGGACAGCATACAATGAGCAGTTCTTC
CDR3 protein: CASSFLLGGTAYNEQFF

J gene: TRBJ1-4
clone size: few
D gene: TRBD1
V gene: TRBV12-3/TRBV12-4
CDR3 DNA: TGTGCCAGCACCCTCGGACAGGGGGGAAAACTGTTTTTT
CDR3 protein: CASTLGQGGKLFF